Shown below are 29 T cell receptor beta chains from a single sample sequenced in a study of neurological immune-mediated disorders. A single record per CDR3 protein comes from TCRdb applying MiXCR to the 5' RACE reads. The sample has about 80,000 distinct CDR3 sequences, about 4.5% seen once. Documented time point: longitudinal time-point 3. Sample: PBMCs. These TCRs come from a woman in her sixties or seventies with multiple sclerosis.

This clonotype appeared many times. V usage is TRBV14 and J usage is TRBJ2-5; no firm D call. Per germline, CDR1 SGHDN and CDR2 FVKESK. The V end lost 4 bases, the J end lost 7 bases, and 10 bases lay between the germline ends. This CDR3 has 12 residues. CDR3 nucleotides: TGTGCCAGCAGCCCGGGTGAACGGACCCAGTACTTC. Protein sequence: CASSPGERTQYF.

This clonotype was seen at least ten times. This chain links TRBV7-7 with TRBJ2-6, with unresolved D. Looked up from germline, CDR1 is SSHAT and CDR2 is FNYEAQ (reference sequence). The CDR3 extends over 15 amino acids. Trimming removed 5 bases at V and 4 bases at J, with 12 bases between. The CDR3 coding sequence is TGTGCCAGCAGCCCCATTCCCTCCGGGGCCAACGTCCTGACTTTC. Translated, it gives CASSPIPSGANVLTF. The whole variable domain, remainder taken from reference TRBV7-7 and TRBJ2-6, is GAGVSQSPRYKVTKRGQDVTLRCDPISSHATLYWYQQALGQGPEFLTYFNYEAQPDKSGLPSDRFSAERPEGSISTLTIQRTEQRDSAMYRCASSPIPSGANVLTFGAGSRLTVL.

This clonotype was counted many times. The chain recombines TRBV11-2 with TRBJ1-2; D perhaps matches TRBD1 (5 bases). The CDR3 spans 13 residues. Germline values: CDR1 SGHAT, CDR2 FQNNGV. Trimming removed 0 bases from V and 7 bases from J, with 9 bases in between. This chain's CDR3 is CASSLEGASGYTF. The CDR3, as DNA: TGTGCCAGCAGCTTAGAAGGGGCTTCTGGCTACACCTTC. The full variable domain, its missing parts supplied by reference TRBV11-2 and TRBJ1-2, is EAGVAQSPRYKIIEKRQSVAFWCNPISGHATLYWYQQILGQGPKLLIQFQNNGVVDDSQLPKDRFSAERLKGVDSTLKIQPAKLEDSAVYLCASSLEGASGYTFGSGTRLTVV.

There are a few counts of this clonotype. The rearrangement links TRBV11-2 to TRBJ1-3; D ambiguous. The germline V gene has CDR1 SGHAT and CDR2 FQNNGV. V lost 5 bases, J lost 5 bases, and 10 bases lay in between. The CDR3 is 13 amino acids. CDR3 protein: CASSPGDRNTIYF. The CDR3 DNA reads as TGTGCCAGCAGCCCAGGTGACCGAAACACCATATATTTT.

V is TRBV2 and J is TRBJ2-3, with TRBD2 matching 9 bases. Germline CDR1 and CDR2: SNHLY and FYNNEI. After removal of 6 bases from V and 3 bases from J, the junction contained 7 bases not matched to a gene. This CDR3 contains 15 residues. The chain's CDR3 is CASSASGVTTDTQYF. The DNA for the CDR3 is TGTGCCAGCAGCGCTAGCGGGGTAACGACAGATACGCAGTATTTT.

This clonotype was found many times. This chain's CDR3 is CASSEAPYRTGFEAFF. The DNA for the CDR3 is TGCGCCAGCAGTGAGGCTCCCTACCGGACAGGGTTTGAAGCTTTCTTT. The chain combines TRBV10-2 with TRBJ1-1, with 8 positions matching TRBD1. The junction had 12 bases not matched to a gene; V was cut back by 2 bases and J by 7 bases. Germline V gives CDR1 WSHSY, CDR2 SAAADI. CDR3 length: 16 residues.

This clonotype appeared many times. The rearrangement links TRBV20-1 to TRBJ1-5; no clear D gene. CDR3 length equals 18 residues. CDR1 and CDR2 from the germline V gene are DFQATT and SNEGSKA (reference sequence). V lost 0 bases, J lost 9 bases, and 27 bases lay in between. This chain's CDR3 is CSARDRNRLQPIGLPQHF. DNA for the CDR3: TGCAGTGCTAGAGATCGAAACAGACTTCAGCCAATTGGGCTGCCCCAGCATTTT.

The table lists this clonotype with many counts. The chain joins TRBV6-5 to TRBJ1-4; D not certain. Trimming took off 6 bases at V and 5 bases at J, with 10 bases between the two ends. This CDR3 is 13 amino acids long. Per germline, CDR1 MNHEY and CDR2 SVGAGI. CDR3 in DNA: TGTGCCAGCAGGGGCGGGCGAAATGAAAAACTGTTTTTT. Its translation: CASRGGRNEKLFF.

This clonotype was detected many times. The chain joins TRBV5-1 to TRBJ2-1; TRBD1 agrees at 9 bases. The CDR3 has 14 amino acids. CDR1 is SGHRS, CDR2 YFSETQ, per germline. Trimming removed 4 bases from V and 8 bases from J; junction bases left unmatched: 7. The CDR3 nucleotides are TGCGCCAGCAGCCTGCTAACAGGGGGCGATGAGCAGTTCTTC. Amino acid sequence: CASSLLTGGDEQFF.

This clonotype was seen at least ten times. As DNA, the CDR3 is TGCGCCAGCAGCGCGGCAGCAGGATGGGGCTACACCTTC. Its protein product is CASSAAAGWGYTF. V usage is TRBV5-1 and J usage is TRBJ1-2; D is undetermined. Looked up from germline, CDR1 is SGHRS and CDR2 is YFSETQ. The CDR3 totals 13 residues. Trimming stripped 4 bases from V and 8 bases from J, with 15 bases between.

This clonotype was seen repeatedly, ten times or more. The rearrangement uses TRBV4-2 and TRBJ1-4, with D possibly matching TRBD1 (5 bases). The CDR3 is 16 residues long. Trimming shortened V by 2 bases and J by 2 bases, and 12 bases separated the two germline ends. Per germline, CDR1 LGHNA and CDR2 YNFKEQ. The CDR3 nucleotides are TGTGCCAGCAGCCAAAGAGGACAATCGACTAATGAAAAACTGTTTTTT. This sequence encodes CASSQRGQSTNEKLFF.

In this sample, this clonotype turned up many times. The chain couples TRBV12-3 or TRBV12-4 to TRBJ2-7; TRBD2 matches 7 bases. The CDR3 is 17 residues long. V was pared by 1 base and J by 0 bases, with 9 bases of the junction left unmatched. The CDR3 here is CASSLEGGIMSSYEQYF. For the CDR3, the DNA is TGTGCCAGCAGTTTAGAGGGAGGGATCATGAGCTCCTACGAGCAGTACTTC.

This clonotype was counted at least ten times. J is TRBJ1-5 and V is TRBV6-5; 9 bases agree with TRBD1. This CDR3 is built from 16 residues. Per the germline V gene, CDR1 is MNHEY and CDR2 is SVGAGI. Trimming at V came to 5 bases and at J to 3 bases, leaving 8 bases not matched to a gene. For the CDR3, the DNA is TGTGCCAGCAGTGCCGGGACAGGGATCCCCAATCAGCCCCAGCATTTT. This gives the protein CASSAGTGIPNQPQHF.

This clonotype was counted ten times or more. The CDR3 DNA follows: TGTGCCAGCAGCTCCTGGGACACGGAGAATGGCTACACCTTC. Its translation: CASSSWDTENGYTF. V usage is TRBV7-9 and J usage is TRBJ1-2; a weak D match, TRBD1 (6 bases). This CDR3 has 14 residues. CDR1 is SEHNR and CDR2 is FQNEAQ in the germline V gene (reference sequence). Deletions cut 4 bases from V and 6 bases from J, with 15 bases between.

In its sample, this clonotype was seen many times. The V gene is TRBV3-1, the J gene TRBJ2-4; TRBD1 matches at 11 bases. Unmatched junction bases numbered 11, after V lost 10 bases and J lost 6 bases. This CDR3 comprises 15 residues. Germline CDR1 is LGHDT and CDR2 is YNNKEL (reference sequence). CDR3 sequence (DNA): TGTGCCATCGGACAGGGGGCTGGGTGGGGAAACATTCAGTACTTC. Translating it yields CAIGQGAGWGNIQYF.

This clonotype was seen at least ten times. The V gene is TRBV20-1, the J gene TRBJ2-7; D is ambiguous. The CDR3 spans 12 residues. V shed 2 bases and J shed 6 bases, with 11 bases lying between them. Germline V gene data show CDR1 as DFQATT and CDR2 as SNEGSKA (reference sequence). Here the CDR3 DNA reads TGCAGTGCTAGATACAGTCCCGGCGAGCAGTACTTC. Translating it yields CSARYSPGEQYF.

In this sample, this clonotype turned up a few times. This may arise from a read error, as a much more abundant clone is one base away. The rearrangement links TRBV12-3 or TRBV12-4 to TRBJ2-5; no reliable D call. V was trimmed by 2 bases and J by 9 bases, leaving 16 bases between them. The CDR3 loop spans 14 amino acids. The CDR3 coding sequence is TGTGCCAGCAGTTTATCGCCAGGATGGAAGGCCCAGTACTTC. Translating it yields CASSLSPGWKAQYF.

This clonotype was recorded many times. J is TRBJ2-7 and V is TRBV28; 8 positions agree with TRBD1. This CDR3 region has 14 residues. J was trimmed by 2 bases and V by 3 bases; bases with no gene match: 3. Germline V gene lookup returns CDR1 MDHEN and CDR2 SYDVKM. The CDR3 sequence is CASSFSRGPYEQYF. CDR3 nucleotides: TGTGCCAGCAGTTTTAGCAGGGGGCCCTACGAGCAGTACTTC.

Ten or more counts support this clonotype. The chain recombines TRBV20-1 with TRBJ2-6, with 7 bases lining up with TRBD1. This CDR3 comprises 16 residues. V lost 6 bases and J lost 0; bases outside the gene matches: 8. Per the germline V gene, CDR1 is DFQATT and CDR2 is SNEGSKA (reference sequence). The CDR3 DNA reads as TGCAGTGCCATAGGGGGCAGAGTCTCTGGGGCCAACGTCCTGACTTTC. Amino acids: CSAIGGRVSGANVLTF.

There are many counts of this clonotype. The genes are TRBV28 and TRBJ1-2; 7 nucleotides agree with TRBD1. Germline CDR1 and CDR2: MDHEN and SYDVKM. CDR3 size: 14 residues. Trimming removed 6 bases from V and 0 bases from J; junction bases left unmatched: 4. CDR3 region: CASRPGGPNYGYTF. The CDR3 DNA sequence: TGTGCCAGCAGGCCAGGGGGTCCTAACTATGGCTACACCTTC.

This clonotype was recorded at least ten times. The chain uses TRBV28 and TRBJ2-5; D is unclear. V was cut by 6 bases and J by 5 bases, with 7 bases left in between. Germline V gene lookup returns CDR1 MDHEN and CDR2 SYDVKM. The CDR3 length is 11 residues. This CDR3 is CASSKGETQYF. The CDR3 DNA follows: TGTGCCAGCAGCAAAGGGGAGACCCAGTACTTC.

This clonotype was counted at least ten times. The rearrangement links TRBV12-3 or TRBV12-4 to TRBJ1-2, with a tentative D call TRBD1 (6 bases). V dropped 3 bases and J dropped 6 bases, with 20 bases sitting between them. This CDR3 has 16 amino acids. The CDR3 protein is CASSLGAKGLFDGYTF. The CDR3 nucleotides are TGTGCCAGCAGTTTGGGGGCTAAAGGGCTATTTGATGGCTACACCTTC.

This clonotype was seen ten or more times. V is TRBV7-6 and J is TRBJ1-1; D is undetermined. Trimming cost V 5 bases and J 0 bases, with 7 bases left between them. The germline V gene encodes CDR1 SGHVS and CDR2 FNYEAQ. This CDR3 has 13 residues. CDR3: CASSQDVNTEAFF. CDR3 DNA sequence: TGTGCCAGCAGCCAGGATGTGAACACTGAAGCTTTCTTT.

In regard to this clonotype: A read error may produce the germline difference seen at one junction end. The chain carries TRBV5-6 and TRBJ1-1; D is unclear. CDR1 and CDR2 from the germline V gene are SGHDT and YYEEEE. This CDR3 comprises 14 residues. The DNA for the CDR3 is TGTGTCAGCAGCTTAGAGGCAGTTATGACTGAAGCTTTCTTT. Translating gives CVSSLEAVMTEAFF.

This clonotype was found many times. The V and J genes are TRBV7-9 and TRBJ1-2; a possible D gene is TRBD1 (5 bases). Germline V gives CDR1 SEHNR, CDR2 FQNEAQ (reference sequence). V dropped 2 bases and J dropped 4 bases, with 17 bases sitting between them. The CDR3 is 16 residues long. In DNA form, the CDR3 reads TGTGCCAGCAGCTTATGGCCCCAGGGAGGCGGCTATGGCTACACCTTC. Residues: CASSLWPQGGGYGYTF.

This clonotype was seen repeatedly, ten times or more. The rearrangement joins TRBV5-1 to TRBJ1-1; 7 nucleotides agree with TRBD1. This CDR3 spans 18 amino acids. V was pared by 4 bases and J by 4 bases, with 19 bases of the junction left unmatched. Germline CDR1 SGHRS, CDR2 YFSETQ. The CDR3, as DNA: TGCGCCAGCAGCCGAGACAATCCAGGGGGGAAGGTTGTCACTGAAGCTTTCTTT. Residues: CASSRDNPGGKVVTEAFF.

This clonotype was seen repeatedly, ten times or more. This rearrangement joins TRBV20-1 to TRBJ2-7, with 7 bases aligning to TRBD1. Germline loops: CDR1 DFQATT, CDR2 SNEGSKA (reference sequence). The CDR3 has 14 residues. V trimming: 6 bases; J trimming: 0 bases; junction bases outside the gene matches: 8. This chain's CDR3 is CSAWTGTVSYEQYF. The CDR3 region has the DNA TGCAGTGCCTGGACCGGGACAGTCTCCTACGAGCAGTACTTC.

This clonotype was seen ten or more times. The chain carries TRBV3-1 and TRBJ1-2, with D unresolved. The CDR3 is made up of 12 amino acids. V was cut by 0 bases and J by 8 bases, with 7 bases left in between. Germline CDR1 LGHDT, CDR2 YNNKEL (reference sequence). CDR3 in DNA: TGTGCCAGCAGCCAAGATGAAGGCGGCTACACCTTC. It encodes CASSQDEGGYTF.

This clonotype was detected ten times or more. The chain links TRBV5-1 to TRBJ1-1; 10 bases are a match to TRBD1. This CDR3 is built from 15 residues. CDR1 SGHRS and CDR2 YFSETQ come from the germline V gene. The V gene end was trimmed by 0 bases and the J gene end by 4 bases; junction bases not matched to a gene: 3. The CDR3 coding sequence is TGCGCCAGCAGCTTGGTTGACAGGGGGCCCACTGAAGCTTTCTTT. Translation gives CASSLVDRGPTEAFF.